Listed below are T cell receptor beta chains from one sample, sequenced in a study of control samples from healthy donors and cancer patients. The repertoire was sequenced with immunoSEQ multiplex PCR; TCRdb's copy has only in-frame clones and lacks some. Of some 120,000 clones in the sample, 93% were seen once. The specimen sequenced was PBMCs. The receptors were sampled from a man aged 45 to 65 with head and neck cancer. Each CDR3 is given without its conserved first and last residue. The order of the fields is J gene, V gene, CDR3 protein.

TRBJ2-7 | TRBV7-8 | ASSLAGAGYEQY
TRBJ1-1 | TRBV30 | AWSRVHTEAF
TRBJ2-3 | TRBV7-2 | ASSSNTGGDTQY
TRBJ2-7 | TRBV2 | ASKRDGSYEQY
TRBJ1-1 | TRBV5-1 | ASSLQGGTEAF
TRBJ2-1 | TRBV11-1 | ASSPPGLGSYNEQF
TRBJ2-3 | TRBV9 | ASSRRDYHTDTQY
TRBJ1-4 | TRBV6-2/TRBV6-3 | ASSNGPPTNEKLF
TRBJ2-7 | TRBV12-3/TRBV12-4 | ASSTSSYEQY
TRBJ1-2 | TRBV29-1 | SVVVAGDGYT
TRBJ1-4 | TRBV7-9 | ASSNGRHLTGKLF
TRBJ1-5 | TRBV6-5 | ASKVSADSNQPQH
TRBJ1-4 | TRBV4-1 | ASSLKRGNEKLF
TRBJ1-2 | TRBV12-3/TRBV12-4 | ASSGTAYGYT
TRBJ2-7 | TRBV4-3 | ASSRGSEQY
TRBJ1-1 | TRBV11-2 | ASSLDLNTEAF
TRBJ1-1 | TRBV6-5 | AATDYINTEAF
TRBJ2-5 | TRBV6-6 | ASWGQGVETQY
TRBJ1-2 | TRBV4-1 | ASSQGFTGPSYGYT
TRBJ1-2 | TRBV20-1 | SASRQGNYGYT
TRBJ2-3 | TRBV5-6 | ASSFGLSSTDTQY
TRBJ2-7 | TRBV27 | ASSFTGRHEQY
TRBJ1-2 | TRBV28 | ASSSRVGGGGGYT
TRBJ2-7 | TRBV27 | ASRMGLANYEQY
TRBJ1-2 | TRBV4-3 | ASSQERGHYGYT